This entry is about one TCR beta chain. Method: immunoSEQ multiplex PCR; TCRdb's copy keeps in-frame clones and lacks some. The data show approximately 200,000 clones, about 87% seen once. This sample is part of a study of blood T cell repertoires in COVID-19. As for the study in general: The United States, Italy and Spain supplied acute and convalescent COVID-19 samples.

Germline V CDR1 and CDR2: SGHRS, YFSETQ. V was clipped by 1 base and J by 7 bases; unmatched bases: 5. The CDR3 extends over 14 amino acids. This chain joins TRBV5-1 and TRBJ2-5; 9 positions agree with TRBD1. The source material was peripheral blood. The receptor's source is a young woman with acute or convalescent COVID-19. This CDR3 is CASSLTQGAGTQYF. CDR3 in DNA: TGCGCCAGCAGCTTGACACAGGGGGCCGGGACCCAGTACTTC.